The T cell receptor (beta chain) under discussion was sequenced for a study of T cell responses to AZD1222 COVID-19 vaccine. CDR1 and CDR2 (germline): LNHDA, SQIVND (reference sequence). V gave up 10 bases and J gave up 8 bases, with 17 bases separating them. This CDR3 has 13 residues. Only in-frame clones appear in the TCRdb table, and some are missing; sequencing was by immunoSEQ multiplex PCR. The data contain about 110,000 clones, around 90% of them singletons. Comments on this clone: Its antigen is unknown.

General study results and limits: Baseline serology detected seropositivity in only 6 or 7 AZD1222 recipients.

This chain uses TRBV19 with TRBJ1-4; D unclear. Sequences were derived from peripheral blood, sampled on day 0 of MenACWY control vaccination. The receptor was derived from an adult in good health. The chain's CDR3 is CATEDPNLEKLFF. In DNA, the CDR3 is TGTGCCACCGAAGATCCGAATCTCGAAAAACTGTTTTTT.